The 18 T cell receptor beta chains below all came from one sample that was sequenced in a study of T cells expressing NK-cell markers (TCRdb year 2020). The library came from 5' RACE. Sequencing took place on an Illumina HiSeq 2000. After reprocessing by TCRdb, each CDR3 protein sequence is one entry, and no DNA is given. This sample's table carries a few hundred thousand distinct CDR3 sequences. The top ten clones comprise around 0.4% of the sample. Material for sequencing was blood T cells: a sorted CD56 or NKG2C T cell subset, CD4+ or CD8+ T cells, or bulk PBMC T cells (not recorded which). The receptor set was obtained from a man between 18 and 29 years old in good health. Donor details come from another sample of the same person, matched by shared clones.

This chain links TRBV29-1 with TRBJ1-1; TCRdb names TRBD1, which stays unverified in the absence of DNA. Looked up from germline, CDR1 is SQVTM and CDR2 is ANQGSEA. CDR3 size: 18 residues. The CDR3 here is CSVTSTGGERLKNTEAFF.

The V call is TRBV27, the J call TRBJ2-1; TCRdb proposes TRBD2, but this gene call is untestable without DNA. The CDR3 is 18 residues long. Germline V gene sequence: CDR1 MNHEY, CDR2 SMNVEV (reference sequence). The CDR3 protein is CASRRGLAGTSSYNEQFF.

CDR3 loop: CASSLGRFTRGGTDTQYF. The chain links TRBV27 to TRBJ2-3; TCRdb outputs TRBD1, but without DNA this stays unchecked. The CDR3 sequence is 18 residues long. CDR1 is MNHEY, CDR2 SMNVEV, per germline (reference sequence).

The chain recombines TRBV7-7 with TRBJ2-1; the D call of TRBD2 rests on TCRdb alone, since no DNA is present to check it. The CDR3 is 16 residues long. Germline V gene data show CDR1 as SSHAT and CDR2 as FNYEAQ (reference sequence). The CDR3 sequence is CASSLGAGAGGNEQFF.

This chain uses TRBV29-1 with TRBJ2-3; TCRdb gives TRBD1 as the D gene, but with no DNA this cannot be confirmed. The V gene's germline CDR1 is SQVTM and CDR2 ANQGSEA. The CDR3 extends over 15 amino acids. This CDR3 is CSVKRAQAHTDTQYF.

V and J are TRBV5-1 and TRBJ2-1; TCRdb lists TRBD1, though no DNA is available to test this call. Germline values: CDR1 SGHRS, CDR2 YFSETQ. There are 14 residues in the CDR3. This CDR3 is CASSWEGQDNEQFF.

The rearrangement uses TRBV20-1 and TRBJ2-1. There are 15 residues in the CDR3. Germline V gene lookup returns CDR1 DFQATT and CDR2 SNEGSKA (reference sequence). CDR3 sequence: CSALNWANHYNEQFF.

The rearrangement uses TRBV25-1 and TRBJ2-3. Germline-derived CDR1 and CDR2 are MGHDK and SYGVNS. The CDR3 runs to 14 residues. CDR3 region: CASSEYTSTDTQYF.

The CDR3 here is CASSLDVLAGKQETQYF. The J gene is TRBJ2-5, the V gene TRBV12-3 or TRBV12-4; TCRdb's D call of TRBD2 is untestable without DNA. CDR3 length: 17 amino acids.

The CDR3 loop reads CASRDGTNYNEQFF. The chain uses TRBV6-1 and TRBJ2-1; with no DNA, the TCRdb D assignment of TRBD2 cannot be verified. CDR3 length: 14 residues. Germline lookup yields CDR1 MNHNS and CDR2 SASEGT.

The V and J genes are TRBV27 and TRBJ2-7; TCRdb selects TRBD2, and the lack of DNA leaves this call unchecked. Germline CDR1 is MNHEY and CDR2 is SMNVEV (reference sequence). The CDR3 extends over 16 amino acids. CDR3 sequence reads: CASSYTLAGGFYEQYF.

V usage is TRBV7-8 and J usage is TRBJ2-7; TCRdb's D call of TRBD2 is untestable without DNA. The CDR3 has 16 residues. Germline V gives CDR1 SGHVS, CDR2 FQNEAQ. The CDR3 loop reads CASSSLLAGIPYEQYF.

The chain is built from TRBV12-3 or TRBV12-4 and TRBJ2-1; the D call of TRBD1 rests on TCRdb alone, since no DNA is present to check it. The CDR3 is 15 residues long. CDR3 sequence reads: CASSVGQTFYNEQFF.

The V call is TRBV7-3, the J call TRBJ2-2. The length of the CDR3 is 16 residues. Per germline, CDR1 SGHTA and CDR2 FQGTGA. The CDR3 sequence: CASSSGALQNTGELFF.

The chain recombines TRBV11-3 with TRBJ2-1; TCRdb selects TRBD2, and the lack of DNA leaves this call unchecked. The V gene's germline CDR1 is SGHNT and CDR2 YENEEA. There are 14 residues in the CDR3. The CDR3 is CASSPSGSHNEQFF.

V usage is TRBV7-6 and J usage is TRBJ1-4; the D call of TRBD1 rests on TCRdb alone, since no DNA is present to check it. CDR1 is SGHVS and CDR2 is FNYEAQ in the germline V gene. The CDR3 sequence is 14 residues long. CDR3 region: CASSLAETGGKLFF.

J is TRBJ2-1 and V is TRBV11-1; TCRdb returns TRBD1, unconfirmable since there is no DNA. Germline CDR1 is SGHAT and CDR2 is FQDESV (reference sequence). This CDR3 is built from 16 residues. The CDR3 region is CASSLDSTGAFGEQFF.

This chain uses TRBV7-8 with TRBJ2-3; TCRdb reports TRBD1, a call that lacks DNA to check it against. This CDR3 is 18 amino acids long. The germline gives CDR1 SGHVS, CDR2 FQNEAQ. CDR3: CASSLNERGPLSTDTQYF.